These 3 T cell receptor beta chains were all obtained from the same sample, sequenced in a study of T-cell memory formation after mild COVID-19. TCRdb re-called the 5' RACE reads with MiXCR, one entry per CDR3 protein. The sample includes around 110,000 distinct CDR3 sequences, around 14% of them seen just once. The material sequenced was PBMCs or a T cell subset sorted from them (not recorded which). Source of these receptors: a man aged 18 to 29 who had mild COVID-19 (a few samples of this study predate the infection). Cell type and time point are not known.

There are a few counts of this clonotype. The chain recombines TRBV28 with TRBJ2-3; D unclear. V lost 6 bases to trimming and J lost 2 bases, with 18 bases between them. The CDR3 runs to 16 residues. The germline gives CDR1 MDHEN, CDR2 SYDVKM. DNA of the CDR3: TGTGCCAGCAGCCCAAGCCGGGCCCCTGTCACAGATACGCAGTATTTT. It is translated as CASSPSRAPVTDTQYF.

The chain carries TRBV5-1 and TRBJ2-7; 9 positions agree with TRBD2. This CDR3 spans 15 amino acids. V shed 0 bases and J 4 bases; nucleotides not matched to a gene: 5. Germline CDR1 is SGHRS and CDR2 is YFSETQ. The CDR3 loop is CASSLVTSGGYEQYF. CDR3 bases: TGCGCCAGCAGCTTGGTGACTAGCGGAGGGTACGAGCAGTACTTC.

The genes are TRBV3-1 and TRBJ2-1, with 7 positions matching TRBD2. The V segment lost 4 bases and the J segment 5 bases; nucleotides outside the gene matches: 11. The germline V gene has CDR1 LGHDT and CDR2 YNNKEL (reference sequence). The CDR3 runs to 16 residues. Here the CDR3 DNA reads TGTGCCAGCAGCCCCCCGGGCGGGGGAGCCAACAATGAGCAGTTCTTC. Translation: CASSPPGGGANNEQFF.